The rows below give T cell receptor beta chains drawn from one sample of a study of cytomegalovirus exposure and HLA in healthy donors. Assay: immunoSEQ multiplex PCR; the TCRdb copy retains only in-frame clones and omits some. Of more than 150,000 clones listed, more than 75% are singletons. Sequenced sample: PBMCs. These receptors came from a girl less than two years old in good health and CMV-seronegative. Both conserved end residues are part of each CDR3. The order of the fields is D gene, V gene, clone size, J gene, CDR3 DNA, CDR3 protein. A D gene is named only where the DNA matches it firmly. Part of the rows lack a size; the others show once, few, many or a class for expanded clones.

-	TRBV6-1	-	TRBJ1-2	TGTGCCAGCAGTGAATCCAGGGACTATGGCTACACCTTC	CASSESRDYGYTF
TRBD1	TRBV11-2	-	TRBJ1-1	TGTGCCAGCAGCTTAGATGGGAACTGGGACAGGATAGGCGCTTTCTTT	CASSLDGNWDRIGAFF
TRBD1	TRBV5-4	few	TRBJ1-2	TGTGCCAGCAGCTTAAGGGGGCTTGGCTACACCTTC	CASSLRGLGYTF
TRBD1	TRBV6-6	-	TRBJ1-6	TGTGCCAGTGGACAGGGGCAAGGGTACAATTCACCCCTCCACTTT	CASGQGQGYNSPLHF
TRBD2	TRBV2	-	TRBJ2-3	TGTGCCAGCATGACTAGCGGGGACCTTAGCACAGATACGCAGTATTTT	CASMTSGDLSTDTQYF
-	TRBV18	-	TRBJ2-1	TGTGCCAGCTCACCCCGAACAGGGAAGGAGTTCTTC	CASSPRTGKEFF
TRBD1	TRBV27	-	TRBJ2-7	TGTGCCAGCAAGGGACAGGGGGCGGCCGAGCAGTACTTC	CASKGQGAAEQYF
-	TRBV2	-	TRBJ2-4	TGTGCCAGCAGTGCGGAGGGCGAAGCCAAAAACATTCAGTACTTC	CASSAEGEAKNIQYF
-	TRBV2	-	TRBJ2-7	TGTGCTAGCAGTGAGCTCGGGACACAGCTCTACGAGCAGTACTTC	CASSELGTQLYEQYF
TRBD2	TRBV9	once	TRBJ2-5	TGTGCCAGCAGCGTAGGGACTAGCGGGGTCCAAGAGACCCAGTACTTC	CASSVGTSGVQETQYF
-	TRBV30	-	TRBJ2-7	TGTGCCTGGAGCCGACTAGAGTTGGAAGAGCAGTACTTC	CAWSRLELEEQYF
-	TRBV25-1	once	TRBJ1-2	TGTGCCAGCAGCGTAGGACTTGATACCGGCTACACCTTC	CASSVGLDTGYTF
TRBD1	TRBV5-1	-	TRBJ2-2	TGCGCCAGCAGCTTGGTTGAGGGACAGGGGGCCCCGAACACCGGGGAGCTGTTTTTT	CASSLVEGQGAPNTGELFF
-	TRBV2	many	TRBJ2-3	TGTGCCAGCAGTGGGGGGGTTAGCACAGATACGCAGTATTTT	CASSGGVSTDTQYF
TRBD1	TRBV11-2	once	TRBJ1-1	TGTGCCAGCAGCCTAATCCTTGGACAGGGTAGGGCTGAAGCTTTCTTT	CASSLILGQGRAEAFF
TRBD1	TRBV4-1	-	TRBJ2-7	TGCGCCAGCAGCCACGCAACCAGGGGGATTTACGAGCAGTACTTC	CASSHATRGIYEQYF
-	TRBV7-9	-	TRBJ2-1	TGTGCCAGCAGCTTCACAGGACAGAGCTACAATGAGCAGTTCTTC	CASSFTGQSYNEQFF
TRBD1	TRBV7-9	-	TRBJ1-2	TGTGCCAGCAGCCCTGGGACAGGGGCGGACAATATCTATGGCTACACCTTC	CASSPGTGADNIYGYTF
-	TRBV4-3	-	TRBJ2-5	TGCGCCAGCAGCCAAGATGATAGCGGCCTGAGGGGGACCCAGTACTTC	CASSQDDSGLRGTQYF
TRBD1	TRBV5-1	-	TRBJ1-1	TGCGCCAGCAGCGTCGGACAGGGAGGTAAGACGGACACTGAAGCTTTCTTT	CASSVGQGGKTDTEAFF
-	TRBV27	-	TRBJ2-7	TGTGCCAGCAGTACCTTACAGGGTAACGAGCAGTACTTC	CASSTLQGNEQYF
TRBD1	TRBV5-1	-	TRBJ2-7	TGCGCCAGCAGCCTCCGTCCGGACAGGGCCTACGAGCAGTACTTC	CASSLRPDRAYEQYF
-	TRBV7-9	few	TRBJ1-1	TGTGCCAGCAGCTTATTCCAGGGTCGAAAATCGAACACTGAAGCTTTCTTT	CASSLFQGRKSNTEAFF
-	TRBV6-4	-	TRBJ2-7	TGTGCCAGCGAAGGGAGCGAGCAGTACTTC	CASEGSEQYF
TRBD2	TRBV12-5	-	TRBJ2-1	TGTGCTAGTGGTTTTCGACTAGCGGGGGTCCAATACAATGAGCAGTTCTTC	CASGFRLAGVQYNEQFF
TRBD1	TRBV6-1	few	TRBJ1-2	TGTGCCAGCAGCCTATTATACAGGGGTGACTATGGCTACACCTTC	CASSLLYRGDYGYTF
-	TRBV9	-	TRBJ2-3	TGTGCCAGCAGCGCCCTCGTTTCGGGGTATGGCGCAGATACGCAGTATTTT	CASSALVSGYGADTQYF
-	TRBV5-6	-	TRBJ2-7	TGTGCCAGCAGCTTCAGGGTGGGGGAGCAGTACTTC	CASSFRVGEQYF
TRBD2	TRBV7-9	-	TRBJ2-1	TGTGCCAGCAGCTTGGGACTAGCGGGGTACAATGAGCAGTTCTTC	CASSLGLAGYNEQFF
-	TRBV6-1	-	TRBJ1-5	TGTGCCAGCAGTGAAGGGGTGGCGGGTGGCAATCAGCCCCAGCATTTT	CASSEGVAGGNQPQHF
TRBD1	TRBV7-2	-	TRBJ1-2	TGTGCCAGCAGCTCCTGGGAGGACAGGGCCCACTATGGCTACACCTTC	CASSSWEDRAHYGYTF
-	TRBV5-1	-	TRBJ2-2	TGCGCCAGCAGCTGGCCTCACGGGGAGCTGTTTTTT	CASSWPHGELFF
TRBD2	TRBV2	-	TRBJ2-3	TGTGCCAGCAGTCCCAGGGGCGGGGGGGAGGGAGATACGCAGTATTTT	CASSPRGGGEGDTQYF
TRBD2	TRBV5-6	-	TRBJ2-1	TGTGCCAGCAGCTTGGTGGGCCTTTTAGCGGGAGGCTACAATGAGCAGTTCTTC	CASSLVGLLAGGYNEQFF
-	TRBV2	-	TRBJ2-1	TGTGCCAGCGGGAGCGGATGGTCGTCGGAGTTTCACAATGAGCAGTTCTTC	CASGSGWSSEFHNEQFF
-	TRBV7-8	-	TRBJ2-1	TGTGCCAGCAGCTCGGGGTCCTACAATGAGCAGTTCTTC	CASSSGSYNEQFF
TRBD1	TRBV4-1	-	TRBJ1-5	TGCGCCAGCAGCCTTTACTGGACAGGTGATCAGCCCCAGCATTTT	CASSLYWTGDQPQHF
TRBD1	TRBV7-2	-	TRBJ2-1	TGTGCCAGCAGCTTAATGGACAGGCTCTACAATGAGCAGTTCTTC	CASSLMDRLYNEQFF
-	TRBV10-3	-	TRBJ1-1	TGTGCCATCAGTGAGTCGACTGGAGGGAACACTGAAGCTTTCTTT	CAISESTGGNTEAFF
TRBD1	TRBV5-4	few	TRBJ2-3	TGTGCCAGCAGCCCCACAGGGGGGAGTCGCCCAGATACGCAGTATTTT	CASSPTGGSRPDTQYF
TRBD1	TRBV19	-	TRBJ1-5	TGTGCCAGTAGTAGCCCCAATTACAGGGGGCTCAATCAGCCCCAGCATTTT	CASSSPNYRGLNQPQHF
-	TRBV2	-	TRBJ1-5	TGTGCCAGCAGTGAGGGAGGGCTAAATCAGCCCCAGCATTTT	CASSEGGLNQPQHF
-	TRBV15	-	TRBJ2-1	TGTGCCACCAGCAGACAGCGGACCTACAATGAGCAGTTCTTC	CATSRQRTYNEQFF
-	TRBV5-4	once	TRBJ2-7	TGTGCCAGCAGCCATTCTACCTTCTACGAGCAGTACTTC	CASSHSTFYEQYF
-	TRBV5-1	-	TRBJ1-1	TGCGCCAGCAGTCAGGGCAACACTGAAGCTTTCTTT	CASSQGNTEAFF
-	TRBV15	-	TRBJ2-7	TGTGCCACCAGCAGAGAAGGAGACGTATCCTACGAGCAGTACTTC	CATSREGDVSYEQYF
-	TRBV6-1	-	TRBJ1-1	TGTGCCAGCAGTGACGGCACAGGGACGGGGTGTGAAGCTTTCTTT	CASSDGTGTGCEAFF
TRBD2	TRBV9	-	TRBJ2-7	TGTGCCAGCAGCCTCTTAGCGGGAGCCTACGAGCAGTACTTC	CASSLLAGAYEQYF
TRBD1	TRBV29-1	-	TRBJ2-7	TGCAGAGACAGGGTTGAGTACGAGCAGTACTTC	CRDRVEYEQYF
-	TRBV7-9	-	TRBJ1-5	TGTGCCAGCAGCTTCGGAGACGGAAGTAATCAGCCCCAGCATTTT	CASSFGDGSNQPQHF
-	TRBV30	-	TRBJ2-5	TGTGCCTGGAGCCCGGCTCTGTCCCAGGGGACGGAGACCCAGTACTTC	CAWSPALSQGTETQYF
-	TRBV4-2	-	TRBJ1-1	TGTGCCAGCAGCCAAGTGGGGGCGAACACTGAAGCTTTCTTT	CASSQVGANTEAFF
-	TRBV29-1	-	TRBJ1-1	TGCAGCGTTGAGAGGAGAGGGAGGAGCACTGAAGCTTTCTTT	CSVERRGRSTEAFF